What follows describes a single T cell receptor (beta chain). Its specificity is unknown. Blood samples were obtained at baseline, cycle 4 day 1, and cycle 7 day 1. This sample stems from a study of OX40 agonist ivuxolimab in advanced cancers. Study results and caveats: At doses 0.1 to 3.0 mg/kg, CD4+ and CD8+ clones expanded. Antigen specificity of clonally expanded peripheral T cells was not established.

Germline V gene sequence: CDR1 SGHNT, CDR2 YYREEE (reference sequence). The V gene lost 4 bases and the J gene lost 4 bases, with 17 bases spanning the gap. This CDR3 is built from 16 residues. Sequencing used immunoSEQ multiplex PCR; TCRdb keeps in-frame clones, though not all of them. The sample holds around 140,000 clones, about 93% seen once. The sample in question was CD4+ or CD8+ T cells sorted from blood, obtained in a trial of the OX40 agonist ivuxolimab. The receptor was isolated from an adult with an advanced solid tumor such as melanoma, head and neck, liver or kidney cancer. The chain recombines TRBV5-4 with TRBJ2-2; no firm D call. This chain's CDR3 is CASSPNWNSFTGELFF. The CDR3 DNA is TGTGCCAGCAGCCCTAACTGGAACAGCTTCACCGGGGAGCTGTTTTTT.